The clone carrying this T cell receptor beta chain showed up just once. Between the trimmed V and J ends, which lost 3 bases and 14 bases, there was a span of 14 bases. Germline lookup yields CDR1 LNHNV and CDR2 YYDKDF (reference sequence). The CDR3 consists of 13 residues. RNA in amounts of roughly 0.5 to 1 ug was reverse transcribed with random hexamers. Each CDR3 protein gets one entry after TCRdb re-called the immunoSEQ multiplex PCR reads with MiXCR. Of some 150,000 distinct CDR3 sequences in the sample, approximately 95% are singletons; the top ten hold 0.16%. This sample is part of a study of CD8 T cells in Susac syndrome.

The chain links TRBV15 to TRBJ1-6; D uncertain. The clonotype comes from a human donor with Susac syndrome. Sequencing was done on a sample of CD4+ T cells from PBMCs. DNA for the CDR3: TGTGCCACCAGCAGTGAAATACAGCGGACCCTCCACTTT. Translating gives CATSSEIQRTLHF.